The clone carrying this T cell receptor beta chain was detected only a few times. These data originate in a study of OX40 agonist ivuxolimab in advanced cancers. Study background: Partial responses were achieved by three patients: one hepatocellular carcinoma, two cutaneous melanoma.

Only in-frame clones appear in the TCRdb table, and some are missing; sequencing was by immunoSEQ multiplex PCR. The sample has about 86,000 clones; about 88% are singletons. Enrollment shut out patients with autoimmune disease history or systemic immunosuppression. CDR3 length: 16 amino acids. Germline V gene sequence: CDR1 LNHDA, CDR2 SQIVND (reference sequence). The ends lost 5 bases at V and 2 bases at J; junction bases unmatched: 11. This receptor was obtained from an adult with an advanced solid tumor such as melanoma, head and neck, liver or kidney cancer. The sample here was CD4+ or CD8+ T cells sorted from blood, taken in a trial of the OX40 agonist ivuxolimab. This sequence joins TRBV19 and TRBJ1-2; 7 bases match TRBD1. Written as DNA, the CDR3 is TGTGCCAGTAGTGCGATGTACAGGGGAATAAACTATGGCTACACCTTC. Amino acid sequence: CASSAMYRGINYGYTF. Supplemented by reference TRBV19 and TRBJ1-2, the full variable domain reads DGGITQSPKYLFRKEGQNVTLSCEQNLNHDAMYWYRQDPGQGLRLIYYSQIVNDFQKGDIAEGYSVSREKKESFPLTVTSAQKNPTAFYLCASSAMYRGINYGYTFGSGTRLTVV.